The 29 T cell receptor beta chains given below trace back to one sample, sequenced in a study of identical twins. TCRdb fed the 5' RACE reads into MiXCR, producing one record per CDR3 protein. The data hold some 1,600,000 distinct CDR3 sequences, with about 31% observed a single time. Sequenced sample: cord blood. These receptors all come from a newborn girl in good health.

The rearrangement uses TRBV5-1 and TRBJ1-1; 10 bases match TRBD1. The germline CDR1 and CDR2 sequences are SGHRS and YFSETQ. The ends lost 2 bases at V and 3 bases at J; junction bases unmatched: 4. This CDR3 is 15 amino acids long. The CDR3 bases are TGCGCCAGCAGCTTAGACAGGGGGCGGGACACTGAAGCTTTCTTT. This sequence encodes CASSLDRGRDTEAFF.

This clonotype showed up many times. The chain recombines TRBV10-3 with TRBJ1-5, with D perhaps matching TRBD1 (5 bases). Germline V lookup: CDR1 ENHRY, CDR2 SYGVKD. Trimming took off 4 bases at V and 7 bases at J, with 11 bases between the two ends. This CDR3 comprises 13 residues. CDR3: CAISVGGRQPQHF. CDR3 in DNA: TGTGCCATCAGTGTTGGGGGACGGCAGCCCCAGCATTTT.

This clonotype was seen only a few times. This chain links TRBV11-2 with TRBJ1-4, with 8 bases fitting TRBD1. Germline V gene sequence: CDR1 SGHAT, CDR2 FQNNGV. The CDR3 is 17 amino acids. V lost 1 base to trimming and J lost 8 bases; unmatched junction nucleotides: 12. The CDR3 DNA follows: TGTGCCAGCAGCTTAGGAGGGTTCACAGGGGGTAGCGAAAAACTGTTTTTT. It specifies CASSLGGFTGGSEKLFF.

This clonotype occurred a few times. V and J are TRBV20-1 and TRBJ2-7, with a tentative D call TRBD2 (6 bases). Germline CDR1 is DFQATT and CDR2 is SNEGSKA (reference sequence). This CDR3 has 16 amino acids. V was clipped by 0 bases and J by 1 base, with 16 bases between them. The chain's CDR3 is CSARDAAQGTSYEQYF. The CDR3 nucleotides are TGCAGTGCTAGAGACGCGGCACAAGGGACTTCCTACGAGCAGTACTTC.

This chain connects TRBV27 to TRBJ1-6; 9 bases align to TRBD1. Trimming removed 3 bases from V and 7 bases from J; junction bases left unmatched: 4. The germline V gene encodes CDR1 MNHEY and CDR2 SMNVEV (reference sequence). This CDR3 has 15 residues. The CDR3 region has the DNA TGTGCCAGCAGTTTTCGGACAGGGGAAAATTCACCCCTCCACTTT. Translating it yields CASSFRTGENSPLHF.

This clonotype was seen a handful of times. This sequence joins TRBV18 and TRBJ1-5, with TRBD1 as a possible D gene (6 bases). CDR3 length: 16 residues. The V and J ends lost 3 bases and 0 bases respectively, with 12 bases between them. The germline CDR1 and CDR2 sequences are KGHSH and LQKENI. DNA of the CDR3: TGTGCCAGCTCACCCCAAACAGGGTCTAGCAATCAGCCCCAGCATTTT. Its protein product is CASSPQTGSSNQPQHF.

This clonotype showed up many times. CDR3 amino acids: CASSIGLAGGEQFF. CDR3 nucleotide sequence: TGTGCCAGCAGCATTGGACTAGCGGGAGGGGAGCAGTTCTTC. The chain is built from TRBV6-2 or TRBV6-3 and TRBJ2-1; the match to TRBD2 covers 15 bases. J lost 10 bases, V lost 6 bases, and 4 bases had no gene match. The CDR3 runs to 14 residues. Germline assignment: CDR1 MNHEY and CDR2 SVGEGT.

Comment on this clonotype: This likely comes from a read error, as the CDR3 has no conserved phenylalanine or tryptophan at its end. The chain is built from TRBV7-2 and TRBJ2-4; D is perhaps TRBD1 or TRBD2 (5 bases each). The J call may be incorrect, as the DNA end agrees better with TRBJ2-7. Germline CDR1 and CDR2: SGHTA and FQGNSA. This CDR3 is 14 amino acids long. The CDR3 loop reads CASSLLGTSYEQYL. CDR3 DNA sequence: TGTGCCAGCAGCCTTCTCGGGACCTCCTACGAGCAGTACCTC.

The V gene is TRBV6-6, the J gene TRBJ2-1; 9 bases are shared with TRBD2. CDR1 MNHNY and CDR2 SVGAGI come from the germline V gene (reference sequence). V was clipped by 2 bases and J by 5 bases; unmatched bases: 4. This CDR3 region has 15 residues. The CDR3 region is CASSYGLAWDNEQFF. The CDR3 nucleotides read TGTGCCAGCAGTTACGGACTAGCGTGGGACAATGAGCAGTTCTTC.

This clonotype was detected only a few times. The chain combines TRBV27 with TRBJ2-3, with D tentatively TRBD1 or TRBD2 (7 bases each). The CDR3 is 17 amino acids. CDR1 and CDR2 from the germline V gene are MNHEY and SMNVEV (reference sequence). The V end was cut by 2 bases, the J end by 7 bases, with 22 bases between. CDR3 amino acids: CASSLRGRGSLTNTQYF. CDR3 sequence (DNA): TGTGCCAGCAGTTTAAGGGGGCGGGGGTCACTTACAAATACGCAGTATTTT.

The chain links TRBV27 to TRBJ2-7; no clear D gene. Germline CDR1 and CDR2: MNHEY and SMNVEV (reference sequence). This CDR3 comprises 13 residues. V lost 3 bases and J lost 1, with 7 bases in between. CDR3 DNA sequence: TGTGCCAGCAGTTTCCAACAGTCCTACGAGCAGTACTTC. It encodes CASSFQQSYEQYF.

This clonotype was counted only a few times. The V gene is TRBV7-9, the J gene TRBJ2-6, with a possible D match to TRBD1 (5 bases). This CDR3 has 16 amino acids. The V and J ends lost 3 bases and 0 bases respectively, with 9 bases between them. Germline values: CDR1 SEHNR, CDR2 FQNEAQ (reference sequence). The CDR3 protein is CASSLTDSSGANVLTF. CDR3 nucleotide sequence: TGTGCCAGCAGCTTGACCGACAGCTCTGGGGCCAACGTCCTGACTTTC.

J is TRBJ2-1 and V is TRBV28, with TRBD2 identical over 12 bases. In germline, CDR1 is MDHEN, CDR2 SYDVKM. The CDR3 sequence is 16 residues long. J was trimmed by 6 bases and V by 6 bases; bases with no gene match: 9. CDR3 sequence: CASSSTSGRIGNEQFF. CDR3 in DNA: TGTGCCAGCAGCTCCACTAGCGGGAGGATTGGCAATGAGCAGTTCTTC.

The rearrangement uses TRBV29-1 and TRBJ2-7; 12 bases match TRBD1. Germline assignment: CDR1 SQVTM and CDR2 ANQGSEA. Trimming removed 7 bases from V and 5 bases from J; junction bases left unmatched: 6. This CDR3 is 13 amino acids long. The CDR3 sequence is CSAWDRGLDEQYF. Here the CDR3 DNA reads TGCAGCGCCTGGGACAGGGGGCTTGACGAGCAGTACTTC.

V usage is TRBV12-3 or TRBV12-4 and J usage is TRBJ2-5; 9 bases line up with TRBD1. The CDR3 spans 21 residues. V shed 2 bases, J shed 3 bases, and the junction held 22 bases outside the gene matches. CDR3 region: CASSLSRDRAVLGAGEETQYF. DNA of the CDR3: TGTGCCAGCAGTTTATCCCGGGACAGGGCTGTGTTGGGAGCAGGGGAAGAGACCCAGTACTTC.

The rearrangement joins TRBV28 to TRBJ1-1, with unresolved D. V lost 5 bases and J lost 4, with 11 bases in between. Germline CDR1 is MDHEN and CDR2 is SYDVKM. CDR3 length: 13 residues. The DNA of the CDR3 is TGTGCCAGCAGTGTCGTCACCAGCACTGAAGCTTTCTTT. Amino acid sequence: CASSVVTSTEAFF.

This chain joins TRBV7-2 and TRBJ2-5, with 8 nucleotides matching TRBD1. The junction had 12 bases not matched to a gene; V was cut back by 1 base and J by 11 bases. The CDR3 has 15 residues. The germline V gene has CDR1 SGHTA and CDR2 FQGNSA. The CDR3 DNA reads as TGTGCCAGCAGCTTAGTGCTGCAGGGGGCGAATGAGCAGTACTTC. Translating it yields CASSLVLQGANEQYF.

The V call is TRBV29-1, the J call TRBJ2-7; D may be TRBD1 (6 bases). This CDR3 has 13 residues. The germline CDR1 and CDR2 sequences are SQVTM and ANQGSEA. Trimming pared 8 bases from V and 0 bases from J, leaving 14 bases between. CDR3 protein: CSSILDSSYEQYF. The DNA of the CDR3 is TGCAGCTCTATCCTGGACAGCTCCTACGAGCAGTACTTC.

The chain uses TRBV2 and TRBJ2-7; D gene uncertain. CDR1 SNHLY and CDR2 FYNNEI come from the germline V gene. The CDR3 loop spans 12 amino acids. The V and J ends lost 2 bases and 4 bases respectively, with 6 bases between them. Here the CDR3 reads CASSERQYEQYF. CDR3 DNA sequence: TGTGCCAGCAGTGAAAGACAATACGAGCAGTACTTC.

This sequence joins TRBV6-7 and TRBJ1-1; 9 bases fit TRBD1. TRBV6-7 is an open reading frame whose function is uncertain. The CDR3 has 18 amino acids. Trimming removed 2 bases from V and 1 base from J; junction bases left unmatched: 11. Here the CDR3 reads CASSYLKPGQGENTEAFF. The CDR3 region has the DNA TGTGCCAGCAGTTACCTAAAACCGGGACAGGGAGAGAACACTGAAGCTTTCTTT.

This chain joins TRBV11-2 and TRBJ2-5; D is possibly TRBD2 (5 bases). There are 15 residues in the CDR3. Germline CDR1 and CDR2: SGHAT and FQNNGV. V was trimmed by 4 bases and J by 1 base, leaving 13 bases between them. This CDR3 reads CASSSHWTAQETQYF. DNA for the CDR3: TGTGCCAGCAGCTCTCACTGGACTGCCCAAGAGACCCAGTACTTC.

V gene TRBV25-1 combines with J gene TRBJ1-6; D call uncertain. Germline-derived CDR1 and CDR2 are MGHDK and SYGVNS. Trimming took 8 bases from V and 0 from J, leaving 8 bases between them. CDR3 length equals 14 residues. The CDR3 reads CASAFSSYNSPLHF. In nucleotides, the CDR3 is TGTGCCAGCGCCTTCAGCTCCTATAATTCACCCCTCCACTTT.

V gene TRBV6-1 combines with J gene TRBJ1-5; perhaps TRBD1 as D (5 bases). Germline values: CDR1 MNHNS, CDR2 SASEGT. The CDR3 is 14 residues long. The V gene lost 4 bases and the J gene lost 6 bases, with 13 bases spanning the gap. In DNA form, the CDR3 reads TGTGCCAGCAGTGTCGGGGGTTGGAGTCAGCCCCAGCATTTT. It is translated as CASSVGGWSQPQHF.

This clonotype was counted only a few times. The chain couples TRBV5-5 to TRBJ1-2; possibly TRBD1 for D (6 bases). From germline, CDR1 is SGHKS and CDR2 YYEKEE (reference sequence). The CDR3 is 15 amino acids. The ends were cut back, 0 bases at V and 2 bases at J, with 11 bases in the middle. CDR3 DNA sequence: TGTGCCAGCAGCTTGGAGAGAGGGGGGAACTATGGCTACACCTTC. This translates into CASSLERGGNYGYTF.

The chain recombines TRBV11-3 with TRBJ2-1; possible D gene TRBD2, 6 bases. Trimming took off 2 bases at V and 5 bases at J, with 19 bases between the two ends. CDR1 and CDR2 from the germline V gene are SGHNT and YENEEA. The CDR3 contains 17 residues. The DNA of the CDR3 is TGTGCCAGCAGCTTAAGCCTAGCGCCCAATTCCAACAATGAGCAGTTCTTC. It codes for CASSLSLAPNSNNEQFF. The full variable domain, completed using reference TRBV11-3 and TRBJ2-1, is EAGVVQSPRYKIIEKKQPVAFWCNPISGHNTLYWYLQNLGQGPELLIRYENEEAVDDSQLPKDRFSAERLKGVDSTLKIQPAELGDSAVYLCASSLSLAPNSNNEQFFGPGTRLTVL.

The rearrangement uses TRBV9 and TRBJ1-4; TRBD1 agrees at 7 bases. V shed 0 bases, J shed 2 bases, and the junction held 4 bases outside the gene matches. The CDR3 sequence is 16 residues long. The germline CDR1 and CDR2 sequences are SGDLS and YYNGEE. The chain's CDR3 is CASSVAPGQTNEKLFF. The CDR3 nucleotides read TGTGCCAGCAGCGTAGCCCCGGGACAGACTAATGAAAAACTGTTTTTT.

The J gene is TRBJ2-1, the V gene TRBV7-9; maybe TRBD1 (5 bases). V lost 5 bases and J lost 4, with 15 bases in between. Germline values: CDR1 SEHNR, CDR2 FQNEAQ (reference sequence). This CDR3 comprises 15 residues. This CDR3 is CASSPNRWSYNEQFF. CDR3 DNA sequence: TGTGCCAGCAGCCCCAACAGGTGGTCTTACAATGAGCAGTTCTTC.

This chain links TRBV5-1 with TRBJ1-1, with unresolved D. The CDR3 runs 15 residues. From germline, CDR1 is SGHRS and CDR2 YFSETQ. Trimming removed 0 bases from V and 1 base from J, with 10 bases in between. CDR3 amino acids: CASSLEGPKNTEAFF. The DNA for the CDR3 is TGCGCCAGCAGCTTGGAAGGGCCTAAGAACACTGAAGCTTTCTTT. Complete variable domain (other parts from reference TRBV5-1 and TRBJ1-1): KAGVTQTPRYLIKTRGQQVTLSCSPISGHRSVSWYQQTPGQGLQFLFEYFSETQRNKGNFPGRFSGRQFSNSRSEMNVSTLELGDSALYLCASSLEGPKNTEAFFGQGTRLTVV.

The chain employs TRBV20-1 and TRBJ2-1; 11 bases match TRBD2. The closer fit of TRBJ2-7 to the DNA end suggests the J call may be wrong. Germline lookup yields CDR1 DFQATT and CDR2 SNEGSKA (reference sequence). The CDR3 is made up of 14 amino acids. As DNA, the CDR3 is TGCAGTGCAGGGGGGACTAGCGGCTACAATGAGCAGTACTTC. Amino acid sequence: CSAGGTSGYNEQYF.